Listed below are T cell receptor beta chains from one sample, sequenced in a study of cytomegalovirus exposure and HLA in healthy donors. Some clones are missing from TCRdb's copy, which holds only in-frame ones; the method was immunoSEQ multiplex PCR. Of 150,000 or so clones listed, roughly four fifths were seen once; the top ten hold around 2.6%. Sample: PBMCs. The receptors come from a female donor in good health and CMV-seronegative. CDR3s include the opening cysteine and the closing phenylalanine or tryptophan. The D gene is left open where the match is weak. Size is omitted from some rows. Given values are once, few, many or a class for expanded clones.

CDR3 length,clone size,V gene,D gene,J gene,CDR3 DNA,CDR3 protein
18,NA,TRBV28,NA,TRBJ2-2,TGTGCCAGCAGTTTAAATGTTGGGGGACAATGGAGAACCGGGGAGCTGTTTTTT,CASSLNVGGQWRTGELFF
15,NA,TRBV7-9,NA,TRBJ2-7,TGTGCCAGCAGCCCGGGGGAGGGGGGATCCTACGAGCAGTACTTC,CASSPGEGGSYEQYF
11,NA,TRBV20-1,TRBD1,TRBJ2-3,TGCAGTGCTGACAGGGAAGATACGCAGTATTTT,CSADREDTQYF
16,NA,TRBV5-1,NA,TRBJ2-3,TGCGCCAGCAGCCTTTACAGGGACCTAGCCCCAGATACGCAGTATTTT,CASSLYRDLAPDTQYF
15,NA,TRBV6-5,NA,TRBJ2-7,TGTGCCAGCAGATCCCCGGGACAAAAAACCTACGAGCAGTACTTC,CASRSPGQKTYEQYF
16,NA,TRBV4-2,TRBD2,TRBJ2-5,TGTGCCAGCAGCCAAGGGACTAGCGGGTACCAAGAGACCCAGTACTTC,CASSQGTSGYQETQYF
10,NA,TRBV6-5,NA,TRBJ1-5,TGTGCCAGCAGCGATCAGCCCCAGCATTTT,CASSDQPQHF
17,NA,TRBV7-6,TRBD2,TRBJ2-3,TGTGCCAGCAGCTCCCTAACTAGCGGGGAGGGCACAGATACGCAGTATTTT,CASSSLTSGEGTDTQYF
13,once,TRBV30,NA,TRBJ1-5,TGTCGGGAGAGGGGATATAGCAATCAGCCCCAGCATTTT,CRERGYSNQPQHF
15,NA,TRBV14,NA,TRBJ2-5,TGTGCCAGCAGCCAAGGGTGGGGGCCCCAAGAGACCCAGTACTTC,CASSQGWGPQETQYF
12,NA,TRBV30,NA,TRBJ1-2,TGTGCCTGGATTAATACCCCGCGGGGCTACACCTTC,CAWINTPRGYTF
15,NA,TRBV4-1,TRBD1,TRBJ2-7,TGCGCCAGCAGCCAAGCTCCGGACAGGTCGGACGAGCAGTACTTC,CASSQAPDRSDEQYF
14,NA,TRBV7-9,NA,TRBJ1-4,TGTGCCAGCAGCTCCCAAGGACAGAATGAAAAACTGTTTTTT,CASSSQGQNEKLFF
16,NA,TRBV7-2,TRBD2,TRBJ2-3,TGTGCCAGCAGTCAGACTAGCGGGGGGGGGCGGAATACGCAGTATTTT,CASSQTSGGGRNTQYF
17,NA,TRBV28,TRBD2,TRBJ2-7,TGTGCCAGCAGTTTACCCCCGGGACTAGCGGGAGGGTACGAGCAGTACTTC,CASSLPPGLAGGYEQYF
13,NA,TRBV9,NA,TRBJ1-1,TGTGCCAGCAGCACTAGAGACCGGTCCGAAGCTTTCTTT,CASSTRDRSEAFF
17,few,TRBV7-9,TRBD2,TRBJ2-3,TGTGCCAGCAGCTTCCCAGAACTAGCGGGAGGTTCAGATACGCAGTATTTT,CASSFPELAGGSDTQYF
14,NA,TRBV19,NA,TRBJ2-1,TGTGCCAGTAGTCTCAGACCAGGGCGCGATGAGCAGTTCTTC,CASSLRPGRDEQFF
15,once,TRBV9,TRBD1,TRBJ2-7,TGTGCCAGCAGCCTGGGGACAGGGCGGGCCTACGAGCAGTACTTC,CASSLGTGRAYEQYF
14,few,TRBV9,NA,TRBJ2-7,TGTGCCAGCAGCGTAGCGGGAGTCCCTTACGAGCAGTACTTC,CASSVAGVPYEQYF
13,NA,TRBV27,NA,TRBJ2-2,TGTGCCAGCAGTTTTAGAGGTTACGGGGAGCTGTTTTTT,CASSFRGYGELFF
14,NA,TRBV14,NA,TRBJ1-1,TGTGCCAGCAGCCAAGGCGGTGTGAACACTGAAGCTTTCTTT,CASSQGGVNTEAFF
15,few,TRBV7-3,NA,TRBJ2-1,TGTGCCAGCAGCTTAATTGGTAGCGGAAACAATGAGCAGTTCTTC,CASSLIGSGNNEQFF
14,NA,TRBV11-1,NA,TRBJ1-2,TGTGCCAGCAGCTTGGGGGCGGTTAACTATGGCTACACCTTC,CASSLGAVNYGYTF
15,few,TRBV2,TRBD1,TRBJ1-2,TGTGCCAGCCGGGACAGGGCACAGCCTAACTATGGCTACACCTTC,CASRDRAQPNYGYTF
19,NA,TRBV5-5,TRBD2,TRBJ2-7,TGTGCCAGCAGTGGAATGAGGAAGGTACGCGGGGGGCTTCTGGACGAGCAGTACTTC,CASSGMRKVRGGLLDEQYF
13,NA,TRBV18,NA,TRBJ2-1,TGTGCCAGCTCACCTAAACTGCTTAATGAGCAGTTCTTC,CASSPKLLNEQFF